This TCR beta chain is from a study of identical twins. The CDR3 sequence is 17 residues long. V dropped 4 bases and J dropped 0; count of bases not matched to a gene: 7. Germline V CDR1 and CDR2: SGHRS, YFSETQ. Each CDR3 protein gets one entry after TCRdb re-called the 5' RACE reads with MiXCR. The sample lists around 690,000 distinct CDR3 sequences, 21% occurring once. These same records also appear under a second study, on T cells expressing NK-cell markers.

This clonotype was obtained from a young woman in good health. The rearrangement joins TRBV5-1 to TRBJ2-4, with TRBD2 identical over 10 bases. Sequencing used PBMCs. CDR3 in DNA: TGCGCCAGCAGCCTTAGCGGGGGGACCGTAGCCAAAAACATTCAGTACTTC. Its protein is CASSLSGGTVAKNIQYF. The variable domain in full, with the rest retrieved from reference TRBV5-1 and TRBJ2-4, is KAGVTQTPRYLIKTRGQQVTLSCSPISGHRSVSWYQQTPGQGLQFLFEYFSETQRNKGNFPGRFSGRQFSNSRSEMNVSTLELGDSALYLCASSLSGGTVAKNIQYFGAGTRLSVL.